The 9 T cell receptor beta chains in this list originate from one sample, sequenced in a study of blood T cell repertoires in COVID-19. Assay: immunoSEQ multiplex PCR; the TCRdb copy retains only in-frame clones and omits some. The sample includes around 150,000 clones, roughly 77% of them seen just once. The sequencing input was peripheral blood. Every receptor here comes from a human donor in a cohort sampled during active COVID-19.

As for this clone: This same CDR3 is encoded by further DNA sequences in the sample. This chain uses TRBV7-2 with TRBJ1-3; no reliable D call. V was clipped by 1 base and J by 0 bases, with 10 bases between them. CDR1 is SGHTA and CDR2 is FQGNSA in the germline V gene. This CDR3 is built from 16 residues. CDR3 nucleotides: TGTGCCAGCAGCTTAGGCCCGGGGAGCTCTGGAAACACCATATATTTT. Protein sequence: CASSLGPGSSGNTIYF.

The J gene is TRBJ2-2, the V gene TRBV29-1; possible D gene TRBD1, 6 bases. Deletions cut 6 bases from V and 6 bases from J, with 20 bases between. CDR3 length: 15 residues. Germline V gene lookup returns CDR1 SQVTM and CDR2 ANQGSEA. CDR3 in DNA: TGCAGCGTGCGTGAAGCAACAGGGACGGCCGGGGAGCTGTTTTTT. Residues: CSVREATGTAGELFF.

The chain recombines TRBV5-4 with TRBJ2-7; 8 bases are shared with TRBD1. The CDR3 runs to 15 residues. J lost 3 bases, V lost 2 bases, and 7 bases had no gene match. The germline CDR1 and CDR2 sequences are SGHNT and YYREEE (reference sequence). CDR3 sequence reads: CASSLAGTGFYEQYF. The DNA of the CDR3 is TGTGCCAGCAGCTTAGCCGGGACAGGCTTCTACGAGCAGTACTTC.

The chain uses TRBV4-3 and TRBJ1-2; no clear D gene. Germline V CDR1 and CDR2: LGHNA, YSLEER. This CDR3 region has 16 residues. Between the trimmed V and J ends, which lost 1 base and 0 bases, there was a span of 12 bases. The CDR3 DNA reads TGCGCCAGCAGCCAAGTTGGCGGACTTTCTAACTATGGCTACACCTTC. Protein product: CASSQVGGLSNYGYTF.

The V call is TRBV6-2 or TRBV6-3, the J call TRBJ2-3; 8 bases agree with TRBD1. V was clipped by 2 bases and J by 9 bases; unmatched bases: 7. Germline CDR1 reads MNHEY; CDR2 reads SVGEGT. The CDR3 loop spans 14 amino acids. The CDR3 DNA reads TGTGCCAGCAGTTACGGTTTGGGACAGGCCACGCAGTATTTT. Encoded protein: CASSYGLGQATQYF.

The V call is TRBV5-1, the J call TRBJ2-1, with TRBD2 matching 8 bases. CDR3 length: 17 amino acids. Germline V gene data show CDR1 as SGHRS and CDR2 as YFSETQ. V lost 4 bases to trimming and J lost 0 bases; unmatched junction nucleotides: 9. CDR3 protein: CASSDGGGGSSYNEQFF. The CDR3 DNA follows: TGCGCCAGCAGCGATGGAGGCGGGGGGAGCTCCTACAATGAGCAGTTCTTC.

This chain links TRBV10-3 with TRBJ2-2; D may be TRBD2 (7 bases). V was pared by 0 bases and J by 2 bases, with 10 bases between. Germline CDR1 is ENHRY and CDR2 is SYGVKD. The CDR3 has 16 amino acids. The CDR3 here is CAISESGGTNTGELFF. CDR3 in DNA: TGTGCCATCAGTGAGTCGGGGGGGACAAACACCGGGGAGCTGTTTTTT.

CDR3: CAWGGGVANTEAFF. DNA of the CDR3: TGTGCCTGGGGGGGAGGGGTGGCGAACACTGAAGCTTTCTTT. The chain links TRBV30 to TRBJ1-1; maybe TRBD1 (5 bases). With 5 bases removed from V and 1 base from J, the gap between germline ends came to 14 bases. This CDR3 has 14 residues. Per germline, CDR1 GTSNPN and CDR2 SVGIG (reference sequence). The whole variable domain, remainder taken from reference TRBV30 and TRBJ1-1, is SQTIHQWPATLVQPVGSPLSLECTVEGTSNPNLYWYRQAAGRGLQLLFYSVGIGQISSEVPQNLSASRPQDRQFILSSKKLLLSDSGFYLCAWGGGVANTEAFFGQGTRLTVV.

The CDR3 spells CASSLGGSGRSNEQFF. For the CDR3, the DNA is TGTGCCAGCAGCTTAGGCGGCAGCGGGAGGTCGAATGAGCAGTTCTTC. The rearrangement links TRBV13 to TRBJ2-1; 9 nucleotides match TRBD2. The junction had 7 bases not matched to a gene; V was cut back by 0 bases and J by 7 bases. Germline lookup yields CDR1 PRHDT and CDR2 FYEKMQ (reference sequence). This CDR3 contains 16 residues.